This TCR beta chain was found in a study of technical replicates of blood from a few donors. Sequencing used immunoSEQ multiplex PCR; TCRdb keeps in-frame clones, though not all of them. The repertoire holds around 70,000 clones, with roughly 94% as singletons. V shed 7 bases and J shed 2 bases, with 14 bases lying between them. In germline, CDR1 is SQVTM, CDR2 ANQGSEA. The CDR3 length is 13 residues. Input material: T cells isolated from PBMCs. The chain carries TRBV29-1 and TRBJ1-1; D is possibly TRBD1 (6 bases). This receptor was obtained from a human donor in good health. CDR3 sequence: CSAPGQINTEAFF. Here the CDR3 DNA reads TGCAGCGCACCGGGACAAATAAACACTGAAGCTTTCTTT.